The 30 T cell receptor beta chains in this list originate from one sample, sequenced in a study of monozygotic twins with inflammatory bowel disease. TCRdb reprocessed the 5' RACE reads and keeps a single row for each CDR3 protein, giving no DNA. The listing contains more than 300,000 distinct CDR3 sequences. Material: blood. Source of these receptors: a human donor with ulcerative colitis or Crohn's disease, or a healthy co-twin of an affected twin (not recorded which).

The chain employs TRBV6-2 or TRBV6-3 and TRBJ1-1; TCRdb returns TRBD1, unconfirmable since there is no DNA. This CDR3 is 16 amino acids long. Per the germline V gene, CDR1 is MNHEY and CDR2 is SVGEGT. CDR3 in amino acids: CASSYWGQGAYTEAFF.

The chain uses TRBV5-1 and TRBJ2-7. The CDR3 contains 15 residues. Per germline, CDR1 SGHRS and CDR2 YFSETQ. Here the CDR3 reads CAGSSGQALSYEQYF.

The chain uses TRBV18 and TRBJ1-3; the D gene TCRdb calls, TRBD1, cannot be checked with no DNA. Germline lookup yields CDR1 KGHSH and CDR2 LQKENI. This CDR3 contains 16 residues. The chain's CDR3 is CASSASPPGGGNTIYF. The full variable domain, rest sourced from reference TRBV18 and TRBJ1-3, is NAGVMQNPRHLVRRRGQEARLRCSPMKGHSHVYWYRQLPEEGLKFMVYLQKENIIDESGMPKERFSAEFPKEGPSILRIQQVVRGDSAAYFCASSASPPGGGNTIYFGEGSWLTVV.

The chain carries TRBV14 and TRBJ2-3; TCRdb designates TRBD1, a call that cannot be tested without DNA. Germline CDR1 reads SGHDN; CDR2 reads FVKESK. The CDR3 contains 13 residues. Here the CDR3 reads CASSRGPADTQYF.

The rearrangement uses TRBV5-1 and TRBJ2-5; TCRdb gives TRBD1 as the D gene, but with no DNA this cannot be confirmed. From germline, CDR1 is SGHRS and CDR2 YFSETQ. The CDR3 extends over 14 amino acids. The CDR3: CASSSTGGKETQYF.

This rearrangement joins TRBV5-1 to TRBJ1-6. The CDR3 covers 14 residues. Per the germline V gene, CDR1 is SGHRS and CDR2 is YFSETQ. This CDR3 is CASSLTATDSPLHF.

This sequence joins TRBV7-2 and TRBJ1-1; TCRdb picks TRBD1, but there is no DNA to check that call. Germline lookup yields CDR1 SGHTA and CDR2 FQGNSA. This CDR3 has 14 residues. The CDR3 region is CASSYLRGSHEAFF.

The chain recombines TRBV5-1 with TRBJ2-7; TCRdb outputs TRBD1, but without DNA this stays unchecked. This CDR3 contains 15 residues. CDR1 is SGHRS and CDR2 is YFSETQ in the germline V gene. This chain's CDR3 is CASSTQGGPSYEQYF.

V gene TRBV7-2 combines with J gene TRBJ1-6; TCRdb's D call of TRBD1 is untestable without DNA. CDR3 length equals 15 residues. The germline gives CDR1 SGHTA, CDR2 FQGNSA. CDR3 region: CASSLGSGTNSPLHF.

The chain uses TRBV7-2 and TRBJ1-1; the D gene TCRdb calls, TRBD1, cannot be checked with no DNA. Germline-derived CDR1 and CDR2 are SGHTA and FQGNSA. The CDR3 spans 15 residues. CDR3 in amino acids: CASSPRTGKDTEAFF.

This chain links TRBV11-2 with TRBJ2-1; TCRdb gives TRBD2 as the D gene, but with no DNA this cannot be confirmed. Germline V lookup: CDR1 SGHAT, CDR2 FQNNGV. The CDR3 sequence is 17 residues long. This CDR3 reads CASSLDNSGSSYNEQFF.

The chain combines TRBV27 with TRBJ2-2; TCRdb gives TRBD1 as the D gene, but with no DNA this cannot be confirmed. CDR1 and CDR2 (germline): MNHEY, SMNVEV (reference sequence). CDR3 length: 17 amino acids. The CDR3: CASSLTRDSPNTGELFF.

This chain uses TRBV7-9 with TRBJ1-1. The CDR3 is made up of 13 amino acids. In germline, CDR1 is SEHNR, CDR2 FQNEAQ (reference sequence). This CDR3 is CASSLSAATEAFF.

The chain combines TRBV20-1 with TRBJ2-4; TCRdb's D call of TRBD1 is untestable without DNA. The CDR3 covers 16 residues. CDR1 and CDR2 from the germline V gene are DFQATT and SNEGSKA (reference sequence). The CDR3 here is CSARGGSVFAKNIQYF.

The CDR3 protein is CASSLVPRVNTEAFF. J is TRBJ1-1 and V is TRBV7-9; TCRdb's D call of TRBD1 is untestable without DNA. Germline V gene lookup returns CDR1 SEHNR and CDR2 FQNEAQ (reference sequence). This CDR3 contains 15 residues.

This chain joins TRBV2 and TRBJ2-1. The CDR3 runs to 14 residues. Germline V CDR1 and CDR2: SNHLY, FYNNEI. CDR3 in amino acids: CASSPTQTLNEQFF.

CDR3 in amino acids: CAWSPRPVGTQYF. The genes are TRBV30 and TRBJ2-3; with no DNA, the TCRdb D assignment of TRBD1 cannot be verified. Looked up from germline, CDR1 is GTSNPN and CDR2 is SVGIG (reference sequence). The length of the CDR3 is 13 residues. Supplemented by reference TRBV30 and TRBJ2-3, the full variable domain reads SQTIHQWPATLVQPVGSPLSLECTVEGTSNPNLYWYRQAAGRGLQLLFYSVGIGQISSEVPQNLSASRPQDRQFILSSKKLLLSDSGFYLCAWSPRPVGTQYFGPGTRLTVL.

The chain is built from TRBV20-1 and TRBJ2-3; TCRdb's D gene call, TRBD1, goes unchecked for lack of DNA. This CDR3 has 15 amino acids. Germline CDR1 DFQATT, CDR2 SNEGSKA (reference sequence). CDR3 protein: CSEIDRGRSTDTQYF.

The chain's CDR3 is CASSQWKGVTEAFF. The chain uses TRBV3-1 and TRBJ1-1; as DNA is missing, the TRBD1 call by TCRdb cannot be tested. This CDR3 spans 14 amino acids. In germline, CDR1 is LGHDT, CDR2 YNNKEL (reference sequence).

J is TRBJ1-4 and V is TRBV7-2; the D call of TRBD1 rests on TCRdb alone, since no DNA is present to check it. The CDR3 has 16 amino acids. Germline V gene sequence: CDR1 SGHTA, CDR2 FQGNSA. The CDR3 region is CASSLARTGAMGKLFF.

This chain connects TRBV29-1 to TRBJ2-7; the TCRdb call, TRBD1, lacks DNA for checking. The length of the CDR3 is 14 residues. The germline CDR1 and CDR2 sequences are SQVTM and ANQGSEA. CDR3 sequence: CSVVWQGAIYEQYF.

The rearrangement uses TRBV10-3 and TRBJ1-6; no DNA is available, so the TRBD1 call from TCRdb remains unchecked. The CDR3 has 14 amino acids. CDR1 is ENHRY and CDR2 is SYGVKD in the germline V gene. The CDR3 sequence: CAISAGLGNSPLHF.

The chain joins TRBV6-5 to TRBJ1-1. The CDR3 has 13 residues. Germline assignment: CDR1 MNHEY and CDR2 SVGAGI. The CDR3 is CASSYLRDTEAFF.

V gene TRBV11-2 combines with J gene TRBJ2-6; without DNA, the TCRdb call of TRBD1 cannot be checked. CDR3 length equals 15 residues. The germline V gene has CDR1 SGHAT and CDR2 FQNNGV. The CDR3 sequence: CASSHGTAGANVLTF. The entire variable domain, with the rest obtained from reference TRBV11-2 and TRBJ2-6, is as follows: EAGVAQSPRYKIIEKRQSVAFWCNPISGHATLYWYQQILGQGPKLLIQFQNNGVVDDSQLPKDRFSAERLKGVDSTLKIQPAKLEDSAVYLCASSHGTAGANVLTFGAGSRLTVL.

The chain has TRBV10-3 and TRBJ2-3; TCRdb returns TRBD2, unconfirmable since there is no DNA. Germline loops: CDR1 ENHRY, CDR2 SYGVKD. CDR3 length: 16 amino acids. The CDR3 loop reads CAISDRLAGGSDTQYF.

The chain links TRBV20-1 to TRBJ2-5; TCRdb outputs TRBD2, but without DNA this stays unchecked. This CDR3 comprises 14 residues. Germline CDR1 reads DFQATT; CDR2 reads SNEGSKA (reference sequence). The CDR3 loop is CSVVAGVARETQYF.

This chain links TRBV7-9 with TRBJ1-1. The germline V gene encodes CDR1 SEHNR and CDR2 FQNEAQ (reference sequence). The length of the CDR3 is 15 residues. This CDR3 reads CASSLNWASDTEAFF.

This rearrangement joins TRBV18 to TRBJ2-5. The length of the CDR3 is 15 residues. CDR1 KGHSH and CDR2 LQKENI come from the germline V gene. Here the CDR3 reads CASSPRDSSQETQYF.

The CDR3 protein is CASSQDSFDYEQYF. The chain couples TRBV4-3 to TRBJ2-7. This CDR3 has 14 amino acids. CDR1 and CDR2 (germline): LGHNA, YSLEER.

The chain combines TRBV14 with TRBJ2-7; TCRdb's assignment of TRBD1 cannot be checked, as there is no DNA. CDR3 length equals 16 residues. Germline CDR1 SGHDN, CDR2 FVKESK. This CDR3 reads CASSQTGQDPAGEQYF. The full variable domain, rest sourced from reference TRBV14 and TRBJ2-7, is EAGVTQFPSHSVIEKGQTVTLRCDPISGHDNLYWYRRVMGKEIKFLLHFVKESKQDESGMPNNRFLAERTGGTYSTLKVQPAELEDSGVYFCASSQTGQDPAGEQYFGPGTRLTVT.